This TCR beta chain is from a study of T cell changes during pregnancy in multiple sclerosis. CDR1 is SGDLS and CDR2 is YYNGEE in the germline V gene. This CDR3 has 13 amino acids. Trimming removed 4 bases from V and 6 bases from J, with 11 bases in between. Only in-frame clones appear in the TCRdb table, and some are missing; sequencing was by immunoSEQ multiplex PCR. The sample carries 25,000 to 35,000 clones, over 85% recorded once. The rearrangement links TRBV9 to TRBJ2-1, with D perhaps TRBD2 (5 bases). This TCR was recovered from a female donor in good health, enrolled as a control in a pregnancy study. The starting material was CD4+ T cells from peripheral blood mononuclear cells, obtained in the second trimester of pregnancy. DNA of the CDR3: TGTGCCAGCAGCCTGCGGGCCGGCAATGAGCAGTTCTTC. This codes for CASSLRAGNEQFF.